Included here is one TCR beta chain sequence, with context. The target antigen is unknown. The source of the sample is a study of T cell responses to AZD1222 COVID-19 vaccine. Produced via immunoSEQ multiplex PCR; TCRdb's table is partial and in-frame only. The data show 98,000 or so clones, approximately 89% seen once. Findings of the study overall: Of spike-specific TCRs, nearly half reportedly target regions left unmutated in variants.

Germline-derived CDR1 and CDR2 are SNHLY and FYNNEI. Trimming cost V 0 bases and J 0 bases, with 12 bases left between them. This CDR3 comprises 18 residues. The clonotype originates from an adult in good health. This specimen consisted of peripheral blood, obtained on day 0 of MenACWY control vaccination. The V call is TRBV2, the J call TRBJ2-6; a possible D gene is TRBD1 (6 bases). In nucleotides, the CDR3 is TGTGCCAGCAGTGAAGCACAGGGCCTAAGCTCTGGGGCCAACGTCCTGACTTTC. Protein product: CASSEAQGLSSGANVLTF.